Sequencing of this TCR beta chain was carried out in a study of blood T cell repertoires in COVID-19. Study as a whole: Sample material is recorded as cDNA or gDNA derived from T cells, B-cell-depleted T cells, or PBMCs.

Assay used: immunoSEQ multiplex PCR; TCRdb lists only in-frame clones, some missing. The sample yields 120,000 to 150,000 clones, roughly four fifths seen once. The CDR3 has 16 amino acids. CDR1 MNHEY and CDR2 SVGAGI come from the germline V gene. V shed 0 bases, J shed 8 bases, and the junction held 9 bases outside the gene matches. The genes are TRBV6-5 and TRBJ1-2, with 10 bases lining up with TRBD1. Sequenced input: peripheral blood. The source of this sequence is a human donor with acute or convalescent COVID-19. The donor label of this sample is uncertain. The CDR3: CASSYSGQGKSKGYTF. In DNA, the CDR3 is TGTGCCAGCAGTTACTCGGGACAGGGGAAATCTAAAGGCTACACCTTC.